This T cell receptor (beta chain) was sequenced during a study of shared clonotypes between healthy human individuals (dated by TCRdb to 2018 to 2020). Regarding the complete study: Three men and a couple of women, aged 18 to 49 years, made up the cohort. For each donor, CD4 naive and CD4 memory were each run on three plates, CD8 naive on two plates, and CD8 memory on one plate. To estimate repertoire size and how much clonotype sharing occurs between individuals, the study deeply sequenced the blood TCR repertoires of roughly 5 healthy adults. To increase sequencing depth and limit assay-specific biases, TCR repertoire library preparation and sequencing were carried out by different laboratories using diverse techniques. Each donor's leukapheresis produced roughly between roughly 0.85 and 10 billion PBMCs. Study-wide conclusions, independent of this receptor: Pairwise subsampling indicated that sequencing depth was expected to affect the degree of clonotype sharing among donors. Even with the large sequencing depth, rarefaction of the sorted-subset datasets indicated that sequencing was incomplete. Compared with non-shared clonotypes, the clonotypes found in all four sorted-subset donors had higher generation probabilities. Naive subsets generally had larger estimated clonotype richness than memory subsets did. Sampling was restricted to blood, and TCR repertoires in tissue are likely to differ from TCR repertoires in blood. The genetic and exposure-history diversity represented was limited by the small number of donors. When a handful of donors were compared, the shared fraction of clonotypes was roughly 4.8% for naive CD4, 3.5% for naive CD8, 2.3% for memory CD4, and 0.4% for memory CD8.

Using the deep immunoSEQ assay, multiplex PCR amplified TCR CDR3 regions from genomic DNA. Extracted genomic DNA from each cell subset was spread evenly across all wells of several immunoSEQ 96-well plates, with each plate serving as a replicate. For sorted subsets, approximately 190 ng genomic DNA, equal to about 30,000 T cell genomes, was loaded into each replicate PCR. Purified libraries were quantified with a Qubit 3.0 fluorometer, sized on a Bioanalyzer 2100, and re-quantified with the KAPA Library Quantification kit. Each immunoSEQ 96-well plate was sequenced on its own single-read 150-cycle Illumina NextSeq 550 flow cell. As for how the authors treated the data: Because only junctional sequences without quality scores were contained in the immunoSEQ output, filtering matching that applied to full-length reads could not be performed. To assign V/J genes and CDR3, sequences were annotated using PyIR, a Python wrapper for IgBLAST v1.9, with IMGT germline references. Any read was removed if the V/J assignment was weak (E-value above 1e-6), the CDR3 was missing, or the read contained stop codons, out-of-frame junctions, or ambiguous translated residues. V3J clonotypes were defined as sequences sharing an identical inferred V gene, J gene, and CDR3 amino acid sequence. Percentage overlap between repertoires was calculated by dividing the number of shared unique clonotypes by the size of the smaller repertoire. Richness of each repertoire was evaluated using RTK rarefaction, the Chao1 estimator, and Recon v2.1 estimates of unobserved clonotypes. Generation probabilities were computed with OLGA for all TCRbeta clonotypes obtained by the gDNA method from several donors. This is the immuneACCESS table as TCRdb keeps it, with only in-frame sequences that have V and J called. A part of the clones is gone; compared with another copy, unresolved V genes explain less than half, and the rest is unexplained. Clone size and the V and J calls come from that table; the DNA yielded D and trimming. The sample table records some 2.1 million clones; approximately 95% of these occur just once. Under 0.15% of the sample is taken by the ten largest.

Of note for this clone: There is no known antigen for this receptor. It has no much larger one-base neighbor in the sample; base qualities were not kept.

The donors were healthy, HIV-negative adults who had no recently reported acute infections or vaccinations. Only Caucasian adults living in Nashville, Tennessee, USA were represented among the donors. Magnetic negative selection was used to enrich CD4+ T cells, after which naive cells were positively selected on CD45RA and the negative fraction became the memory subset. After blood collection by leukapheresis, PBMCs were isolated using Ficoll-Histopaque density gradient centrifugation and then cryopreserved in the vapor phase of liquid nitrogen. Analytical flow cytometry was used to check the purity and quantity of every magnetically sorted T cell population. Genomic DNA was isolated from each sorted fraction and quantified by UV absorbance on a Nanodrop 2000c. The sequence was obtained from a man aged 18 to 30 in good health. The material sequenced was naive CD4+ T cells sorted from blood. The sample's cell subset or site, from its label and the paper: CD45RA+ positively selected.

CDR3 region: CASSSDSNNQPQHF. The nucleotides read TGTGCCAGCAGTTCAGACAGTAACAATCAGCCCCAGCATTTT. In this chain, TRBV6-5 is recombined with TRBJ1-5; the D gene is perhaps TRBD1, on 5 matching bases. The germline V gene provides CDR1 MNHEY and CDR2 SVGAGI. V lost 4 bases and J lost 3 bases; the stretch between them is 10 bases long. The cysteine opens and the phenylalanine closes a CDR3 of 14 amino acids. The DNA shown is the 42-base CDR3, in frame from base 1.